The clone carrying this TCR beta chain was observed a handful of times. Its antigen is not identified. These data originate in a study of T cell repertoires in cytomegalovirus infection. Overall study context: From public TCR beta signatures came an indication of both CMV infection and matching HLA type.

Trimming removed 3 bases from V and 1 base from J, with 13 bases in between. Per the germline V gene, CDR1 is SGHDN and CDR2 is FVKESK. The CDR3 contains 15 residues. TCRdb re-derived calls from the reads in MiXCR, one entry per CDR3 protein. The sample has approximately 170,000 distinct CDR3 sequences; 17% are singletons. Notes on the study in general: The ex vivo response was dominated by HLA-C-restricted CMV-specific TCR beta clonotypes. People with CMV and the relevant HLA were identified by cumulative public TCR beta family frequency.

The origin of this receptor is a human donor in good health (CMV status not recorded). Some clones in this sample may be carry-over from other donors' samples. The sample consisted of CD8+ T cells from PBMCs. The chain links TRBV14 to TRBJ2-7; perhaps D is TRBD1 or TRBD2 (5 bases each). CDR3 sequence: CASSHGTGVSYEQYF. CDR3 nucleotides: TGTGCCAGCAGCCATGGGACGGGCGTGTCCTACGAGCAGTACTTC.